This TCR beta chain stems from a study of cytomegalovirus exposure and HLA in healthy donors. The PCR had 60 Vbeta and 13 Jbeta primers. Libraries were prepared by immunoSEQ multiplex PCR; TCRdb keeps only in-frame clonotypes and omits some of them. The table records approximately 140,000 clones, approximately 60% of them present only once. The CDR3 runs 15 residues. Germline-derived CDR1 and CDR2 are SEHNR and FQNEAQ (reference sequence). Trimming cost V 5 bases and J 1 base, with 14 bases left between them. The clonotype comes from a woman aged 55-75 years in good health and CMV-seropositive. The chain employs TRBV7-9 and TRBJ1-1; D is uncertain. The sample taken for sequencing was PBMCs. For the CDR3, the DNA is TGTGCCAGCAGCCCGCCCGTCGTGGCGAACACTGAAGCTTTCTTT. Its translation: CASSPPVVANTEAFF.